This TCR beta chain was captured in a study of cytomegalovirus exposure and HLA in healthy donors. Across the study: T cells numbering around 180 million yielded some 120 million unique TCR beta sequences in an earlier analysis.

A multiplex PCR was run with 60 Vbeta primers and 13 Jbeta primers. Profiled with immunoSEQ multiplex PCR; TCRdb holds only in-frame clones, not every one. This sample's table reports 68,000 or so clones. The CDR3 is 15 residues long. V was clipped by 8 bases and J by 2 bases, with 15 bases between them. CDR1 is MDHEN and CDR2 is SYDVKM in the germline V gene. At collection, donors were nominally healthy, but unrecorded immune exposures were probable. The source of this sequence is a boy between 10 and 17 years old in good health and CMV-seronegative. The chain combines TRBV28 with TRBJ2-2, with a tentative D call TRBD1 (5 bases). The sequenced sample was PBMCs. The CDR3 DNA follows: TGTGCCAGCTTAGAAGGGGCGCTAAACACCGGGGAGCTGTTTTTT. This gives the protein CASLEGALNTGELFF.